Shown below are 24 T cell receptor beta chains from a single sample sequenced in a study of cytomegalovirus exposure and HLA in healthy donors. In the PCR, 60 Vbeta and 13 Jbeta primers were used. Assay used: immunoSEQ multiplex PCR; TCRdb lists only in-frame clones, some missing. The data hold 84,000 or so clones, with approximately 79% observed a single time. Specimen: PBMCs. Receptors were obtained from a human donor in good health.

The chain recombines TRBV1 with TRBJ2-5; TRBD2, the table's D call, was not compared with the DNA. TRBV1 is a listed pseudogene. The CDR3 consists of 18 residues. The CDR3 DNA is TGCACCAGCAGCCACCTTTGGACTAGCGGGGGGCCTCAAGAGACCCAGTACTTC. It yields the protein CTSSHLWTSGGPQETQYF.

On this clone: The conserved closing phenylalanine or tryptophan is absent in this CDR3, likely reflecting a read error. The chain joins TRBV7-9 to TRBJ2-7; 9 bases map to TRBD2. Germline V gene data show CDR1 as SEHNR and CDR2 as FQNEAQ (reference sequence). The CDR3 consists of 17 residues. V lost 9 bases to trimming and J lost 3 bases; unmatched junction nucleotides: 18. CDR3 bases: TGTGCCAGTACTTCCGTAGGAGGGCGGGGGGGCTTCTACGAGCAGTACCTC. Protein product: CASTSVGGRGGFYEQYL.

V is TRBV19 and J is TRBJ1-5; D might be TRBD1 (6 bases). The CDR3 totals 14 residues. Looked up from germline, CDR1 is LNHDA and CDR2 is SQIVND (reference sequence). The ends were cut back, 2 bases at V and 2 bases at J, with 7 bases in the middle. CDR3 amino acids: CASSISGGNQPQHF. The DNA of the CDR3 is TGTGCCAGTAGTATATCAGGGGGCAATCAGCCCCAGCATTTT.

V is TRBV11-2 and J is TRBJ2-7; TRBD2 aligns across 8 bases. The germline gives CDR1 SGHAT, CDR2 FQNNGV. The CDR3 loop spans 15 amino acids. V lost 0 bases, J lost 3 bases, and 4 bases stayed unmatched. The CDR3, as DNA: TGTGCCAGCAGCTTAGATCGGACTAGCCGCTACGAGCAGTACTTC. This sequence encodes CASSLDRTSRYEQYF.

This clone was seen a single time. The chain employs TRBV9 and TRBJ2-1, with 7 bases identical to TRBD2. CDR1 is SGDLS, CDR2 YYNGEE, per germline. V was clipped by 0 bases and J by 3 bases; unmatched bases: 6. CDR3 length: 16 residues. CDR3 DNA: TGTGCCAGCAGCGTAGCAATGCGGGGGAGCTACAATGAGCAGTTCTTC. Translated: CASSVAMRGSYNEQFF.

J is TRBJ1-6 and V is TRBV6-7; tentative D call: TRBD1 (5 bases). TRBV6-7 is designated an ORF whose function remains uncertain. CDR3 length: 15 residues. V gave up 5 bases and J gave up 2 bases, with 10 bases separating them. The CDR3 region is CASSRTLAYNSPLHF. The CDR3 nucleotides are TGTGCCAGCAGTAGGACACTGGCCTATAATTCACCCCTCCACTTT.

This clone was counted a single time. The CDR3: CASSESLSSSYEQYF. CDR3 DNA sequence: TGCGCCAGCAGTGAAAGTTTATCCAGCTCCTACGAGCAGTACTTC. The chain is built from TRBV10-1 and TRBJ2-7, with unresolved D. Looked up from germline, CDR1 is WNHNN and CDR2 is SYGVQD (reference sequence). This CDR3 has 15 residues. Trimming removed 3 bases at V and 0 bases at J, with 12 bases between.

This sequence joins TRBV6-1 and TRBJ1-2; TRBD1 is a possible D gene (5 bases). The CDR3 spans 13 residues. CDR1 and CDR2 (germline): MNHNS, SASEGT. V was pared by 4 bases and J by 8 bases, with 14 bases between. CDR3 coding DNA: TGTGCCAGCAGTGTTCAGGGCGCCTGGGGCTACACCTTC. This codes for CASSVQGAWGYTF.

The V call is TRBV19, the J call TRBJ1-1; a weak D match, TRBD1 (5 bases). Germline CDR1 and CDR2: LNHDA and SQIVND (reference sequence). V was clipped by 4 bases and J by 4 bases, with 16 bases between them. The CDR3 is 15 amino acids. In DNA form, the CDR3 reads TGTGCCAGTAGTACCCTCTGGGGGGGATTCACTGAAGCTTTCTTT. Protein product: CASSTLWGGFTEAFF.

The gene calls are TRBV7-2 and TRBJ2-5; D might be TRBD2 (6 bases). This CDR3 spans 16 amino acids. Germline CDR1 SGHTA, CDR2 FQGNSA. Trimming left V 2 bases short and J 0 bases short, with 13 bases between. Here the CDR3 reads CASSLRLAQYQETQYF. Written as DNA, the CDR3 is TGTGCCAGCAGCTTAAGGCTAGCGCAATACCAAGAGACCCAGTACTTC.

The V and J genes are TRBV9 and TRBJ2-5; tentatively, D is TRBD1 (6 bases). V gave up 0 bases and J gave up 5 bases, with 17 bases separating them. The CDR3 has 16 amino acids. Per germline, CDR1 SGDLS and CDR2 YYNGEE. CDR3 coding DNA: TGTGCCAGCAGCGTAGGGACAGCTCCCCCGGGGGAGACCCAGTACTTC. Translation gives CASSVGTAPPGETQYF.

This chain joins TRBV19 and TRBJ2-7; TRBD1 matches 9 bases. The CDR3 consists of 14 residues. V was clipped by 2 bases and J by 3 bases; unmatched bases: 2. Germline CDR1 is LNHDA and CDR2 is SQIVND (reference sequence). The CDR3 coding sequence is TGTGCCAGTAGTATACCGGGACAGGGCTACGAGCAGTACTTC. It translates to CASSIPGQGYEQYF.

This clone has a single count. The chain recombines TRBV10-3 with TRBJ1-5; the D is unclear. Trimming removed 0 bases from V and 2 bases from J, with 8 bases in between. The CDR3 totals 15 residues. From germline, CDR1 is ENHRY and CDR2 SYGVKD. The CDR3 here is CAISESGRGNQPQHF. CDR3 nucleotide sequence: TGTGCCATCAGTGAGTCGGGGAGGGGCAATCAGCCCCAGCATTTT.

This clone appeared a single time. The genes are TRBV11-2 and TRBJ1-6; 9 nucleotides agree with TRBD1. This CDR3 has 18 residues. In germline, CDR1 is SGHAT, CDR2 FQNNGV. Trimming cost V 4 bases and J 0 bases; bases outside gene matches: 7. The CDR3 spells CASSSRQGGSSYNSPLHF. In DNA form, the CDR3 reads TGTGCCAGCAGCTCCCGACAGGGGGGTAGCTCCTATAATTCACCCCTCCACTTT.

The V call is TRBV11-2, the J call TRBJ2-5; D not certain. Germline values: CDR1 SGHAT, CDR2 FQNNGV. This CDR3 has 12 residues. V lost 1 base and J 4 bases, leaving 4 bases between the germline ends. For the CDR3, the DNA is TGTGCCAGCAGCTTAGTGAGAGAGACCCAGTACTTC. Translated, it gives CASSLVRETQYF.

Only one count was recorded for this clone. This sequence joins TRBV28 and TRBJ2-5; 9 bases fit TRBD2. CDR1 is MDHEN, CDR2 SYDVKM, per germline. The CDR3 spans 15 residues. The ends lost 5 bases at V and 2 bases at J; junction bases unmatched: 6. CDR3 protein: CASSKMRGGQETQYF. CDR3 DNA sequence: TGTGCCAGCAGTAAGATGCGGGGGGGACAAGAGACCCAGTACTTC.

The chain combines TRBV5-1 with TRBJ2-4, with 12 bases aligning to TRBD1. Trimming cost V 7 bases and J 7 bases; bases outside gene matches: 3. Germline V gene data show CDR1 as SGHRS and CDR2 as YFSETQ. The CDR3 totals 13 residues. CDR3 in DNA: TGCGCCAGCGGGACAGGGGGCGAGAACATTCAGTACTTC. This codes for CASGTGGENIQYF.

The V call is TRBV7-9, the J call TRBJ2-7; D not certain. V was pared by 3 bases and J by 7 bases, with 10 bases between. This CDR3 has 12 amino acids. Per germline, CDR1 SEHNR and CDR2 FQNEAQ (reference sequence). CDR3 residues: CASSFALGEQYF. CDR3 DNA sequence: TGTGCCAGCAGCTTCGCCCTCGGGGAGCAGTACTTC.

The chain has TRBV15 and TRBJ2-5, with TRBD2 identical over 7 bases. Germline loops: CDR1 LNHNV, CDR2 YYDKDF (reference sequence). This CDR3 comprises 14 residues. After removal of 0 bases from V and 5 bases from J, the junction contained 3 bases not matched to a gene. The CDR3 is CATSRDRGDETQYF. CDR3 bases: TGTGCCACCAGCAGAGATCGGGGGGACGAGACCCAGTACTTC. Together with reference TRBV15 and TRBJ2-5, the CDR3 gives the full variable domain: DAMVIQNPRYQVTQFGKPVTLSCSQTLNHNVMYWYQQKSSQAPKLLFHYYDKDFNNEADTPDNFQSRRPNTSFCFLDIRSPGLGDTAMYLCATSRDRGDETQYFGPGTRLLVL.

The rearrangement uses TRBV5-5 and TRBJ2-3; 7 nucleotides line up with TRBD2. Unmatched junction bases numbered 15, after V lost 2 bases and J lost 6 bases. The CDR3 is made up of 17 amino acids. Germline CDR1 and CDR2: SGHKS and YYEKEE (reference sequence). The CDR3 DNA follows: TGTGCCAGCAGCTTTCGACATGGACTAGGAAGAGTGGATACGCAGTATTTT. Translating gives CASSFRHGLGRVDTQYF. The full variable domain, its missing parts supplied by reference TRBV5-5 and TRBJ2-3, is DAGVTQSPTHLIKTRGQQVTLRCSPISGHKSVSWYQQVLGQGPQFIFQYYEKEERGRGNFPDRFSARQFPNYSSELNVNALLLGDSALYLCASSFRHGLGRVDTQYFGPGTRLTVL.

This CDR3 is CASSLEGRAVNEQFF. The CDR3, as DNA: TGCGCCAGCAGCTTGGAGGGCAGGGCGGTCAATGAGCAGTTCTTC. V is TRBV5-1 and J is TRBJ2-1; perhaps TRBD1 as D (5 bases). In germline, CDR1 is SGHRS, CDR2 YFSETQ. The ends were cut back, 0 bases at V and 6 bases at J, with 13 bases in the middle. The CDR3 contains 15 residues.

The chain carries TRBV2 and TRBJ1-4; D perhaps matches TRBD1 (5 bases). The CDR3 totals 13 residues. Germline V CDR1 and CDR2: SNHLY, FYNNEI. V was pared by 10 bases and J by 3 bases, with 12 bases between. The DNA of the CDR3 is TGTGCCACAGGGAGGGGATCTAATGAAAAACTGTTTTTT. Encoded protein: CATGRGSNEKLFF.

In its sample, this clone was seen many times. This rearrangement joins TRBV7-2 to TRBJ2-5; 10 nucleotides match TRBD2. Germline CDR1 SGHTA, CDR2 FQGNSA. V dropped 4 bases and J dropped 4; count of bases not matched to a gene: 12. This CDR3 contains 17 residues. CDR3 protein: CASSSPEERGGLETQYF. CDR3 nucleotide sequence: TGTGCCAGCAGCTCCCCCGAGGAGCGGGGGGGTTTAGAGACCCAGTACTTC.

J is TRBJ1-5 and V is TRBV6-6; D is unresolved. The V gene lost 4 bases and the J gene lost 1 base, with 11 bases spanning the gap. Germline V gene sequence: CDR1 MNHNY, CDR2 SVGAGI (reference sequence). The CDR3 runs 15 residues. Here the CDR3 DNA reads TGTGCCAGCAGTTTGTCGGAGTTGAGCAATCAGCCCCAGCATTTT. This translates into CASSLSELSNQPQHF.